Below, 9 T cell receptor beta chains from the same sample are listed, as sequenced in a study of OX40 agonist ivuxolimab in advanced cancers. This table comes from immunoSEQ multiplex PCR, and its TCRdb copy is limited to in-frame clones, with some not included. The sample consists of over 70,000 clones, around nine tenths of them appearing once. The sequencing used CD4+ or CD8+ T cells sorted from blood, collected in a trial of the OX40 agonist ivuxolimab. The receptors come from an adult with an advanced solid tumor such as melanoma, head and neck, liver or kidney cancer.

The gene calls are TRBV19 and TRBJ1-2; 12 positions match TRBD1. V trimming: 8 bases; J trimming: 5 bases; junction bases outside the gene matches: 3. Per the germline V gene, CDR1 is LNHDA and CDR2 is SQIVND (reference sequence). This CDR3 comprises 13 residues. The CDR3: CASGDRGLYGYTF. The CDR3 region has the DNA TGTGCCAGTGGGGACAGGGGGCTTTATGGCTACACCTTC.

This chain joins TRBV11-2 and TRBJ1-2; D might be TRBD1 (5 bases). Trimming took off 5 bases at V and 0 bases at J, with 13 bases between the two ends. The length of the CDR3 is 15 residues. CDR1 is SGHAT, CDR2 FQNNGV, per germline. The DNA of the CDR3 is TGTGCCAGCAGCCGAATGGGGGGACCTAACTATGGCTACACCTTC. This sequence encodes CASSRMGGPNYGYTF.

In this sample, this clone turned up once. This sequence joins TRBV6-5 and TRBJ1-5; tentative D call: TRBD1 (5 bases). The CDR3 is 14 residues long. Germline V gene lookup returns CDR1 MNHEY and CDR2 SVGAGI. V lost 6 bases to trimming and J lost 7 bases, with 16 bases between them. The CDR3 is CASSPGGTRQPQHF. The CDR3 DNA reads TGTGCCAGCAGCCCCGGGGGGACCCGGCAGCCCCAGCATTTT.

This chain links TRBV29-1 with TRBJ1-2; no clear D gene. V lost 6 bases and J 7 bases, leaving 6 bases between the germline ends. Germline V lookup: CDR1 SQVTM, CDR2 ANQGSEA. The CDR3 is made up of 9 amino acids. CDR3 region: CSVRPGYTF. CDR3 coding DNA: TGCAGCGTCCGACCTGGCTACACCTTC. The entire variable domain, with the rest obtained from reference TRBV29-1 and TRBJ1-2, is as follows: SAVISQKPSRDICQRGTSLTIQCQVDSQVTMMFWYRQQPGQSLTLIATANQGSEATYESGFVIDKFPISRPNLTFSTLTVSNMSPEDSSIYLCSVRPGYTFGSGTRLTVV.

The rearrangement joins TRBV7-8 to TRBJ2-7; D is undetermined. This CDR3 has 13 residues. V was clipped by 11 bases and J by 3 bases, with 17 bases between them. Germline V gene data show CDR1 as SGHVS and CDR2 as FQNEAQ. For the CDR3, the DNA is TGTGCCGAAAATGTAGTCGGTATCTACGAGCAGTACTTC. Its protein is CAENVVGIYEQYF.

This CDR3 is CASSRGTAFTGELFF. The CDR3 nucleotides are TGTGCCAGCAGCCGCGGGACAGCATTCACCGGGGAGCTGTTTTTT. The V call is TRBV6-5, the J call TRBJ2-2, with a weak D call TRBD1 (7 bases). The germline CDR1 and CDR2 sequences are MNHEY and SVGAGI. This CDR3 region has 15 residues. V lost 6 bases and J lost 4, with 15 bases in between.

V and J are TRBV5-1 and TRBJ2-3; 11 bases are shared with TRBD2. Losses at the gene ends were 5 bases for V and 4 bases for J; bases not matched to a gene: 9. The CDR3 totals 16 residues. The V gene's germline CDR1 is SGHRS and CDR2 YFSETQ. The DNA of the CDR3 is TGCGCCAGCAGTCGCCTAGCGGGGGGTAAACCAGATACGCAGTATTTT. This encodes CASSRLAGGKPDTQYF.

The chain couples TRBV7-2 to TRBJ2-3; 8 positions agree with TRBD2. The CDR3 is made up of 15 amino acids. Germline CDR1 SGHTA, CDR2 FQGNSA. Unmatched junction bases numbered 5, after V lost 3 bases and J lost 3 bases. CDR3 amino acids: CASSLRGAYTDTQYF. DNA for the CDR3: TGTGCCAGCAGCTTGCGGGGGGCCTATACAGATACGCAGTATTTT.

The chain joins TRBV11-3 to TRBJ2-1, with 7 bases fitting TRBD2. Germline V gives CDR1 SGHNT, CDR2 YENEEA. The V segment lost 6 bases and the J segment 1 base; nucleotides outside the gene matches: 9. The CDR3 is 16 amino acids. CDR3 coding DNA: TGTGCCAGCAGTTCAGTCCTAGCGGAATCCTACAATGAGCAGTTCTTC. It is translated as CASSSVLAESYNEQFF.